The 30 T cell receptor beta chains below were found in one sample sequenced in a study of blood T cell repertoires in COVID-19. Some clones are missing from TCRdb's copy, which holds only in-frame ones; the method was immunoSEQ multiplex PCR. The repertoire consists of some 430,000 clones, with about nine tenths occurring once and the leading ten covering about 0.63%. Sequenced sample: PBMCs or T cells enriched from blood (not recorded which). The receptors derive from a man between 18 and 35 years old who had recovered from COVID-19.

The chain's CDR3 is CASSLAAPGEDYTF. The CDR3 bases are TGTGCCAGCAGCTTGGCTGCCCCGGGAGAAGACTACACCTTC. The chain employs TRBV5-6 and TRBJ1-2; D is unclear. Germline V lookup: CDR1 SGHDT, CDR2 YYEEEE. CDR3 length: 14 residues. With 0 bases removed from V and 10 bases from J, the gap between germline ends came to 16 bases.

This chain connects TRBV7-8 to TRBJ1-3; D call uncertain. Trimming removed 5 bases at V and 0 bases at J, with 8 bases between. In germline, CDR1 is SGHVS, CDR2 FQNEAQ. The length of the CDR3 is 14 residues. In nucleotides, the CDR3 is TGTGCCAGCAGCCTCGGGAGCTCTGGAAACACCATATATTTT. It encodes CASSLGSSGNTIYF.

The DNA for the CDR3 is TGTGCCAGTAGTCCCGTGTGGGACAGGGGTGGCCTAGCGGGAGCCGGGTCCTACAATGAGCAGTTCTTC. Translating it yields CASSPVWDRGGLAGAGSYNEQFF. The chain has TRBV19 and TRBJ2-1; D could derive from TRBD1 or TRBD2 (10 bases each). Per germline, CDR1 LNHDA and CDR2 SQIVND (reference sequence). V was clipped by 5 bases and J by 1 base, with 36 bases between them. This CDR3 has 23 amino acids. Using reference TRBV19 and TRBJ2-1 for the parts outside the CDR3, the full variable domain is DGGITQSPKYLFRKEGQNVTLSCEQNLNHDAMYWYRQDPGQGLRLIYYSQIVNDFQKGDIAEGYSVSREKKESFPLTVTSAQKNPTAFYLCASSPVWDRGGLAGAGSYNEQFFGPGTRLTVL.

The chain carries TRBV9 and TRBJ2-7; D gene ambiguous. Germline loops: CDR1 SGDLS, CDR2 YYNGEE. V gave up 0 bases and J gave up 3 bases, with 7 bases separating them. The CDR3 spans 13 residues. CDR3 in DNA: TGTGCCAGCAGCGTAGGGCTTGACTACGAGCAGTACTTC. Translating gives CASSVGLDYEQYF.

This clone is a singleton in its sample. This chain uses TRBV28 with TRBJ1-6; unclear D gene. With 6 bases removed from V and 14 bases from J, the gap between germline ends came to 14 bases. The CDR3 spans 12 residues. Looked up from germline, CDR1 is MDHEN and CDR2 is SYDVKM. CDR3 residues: CASRGNSLTLHF. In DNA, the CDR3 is TGTGCCAGCAGGGGCAACAGTTTGACCCTCCACTTT.

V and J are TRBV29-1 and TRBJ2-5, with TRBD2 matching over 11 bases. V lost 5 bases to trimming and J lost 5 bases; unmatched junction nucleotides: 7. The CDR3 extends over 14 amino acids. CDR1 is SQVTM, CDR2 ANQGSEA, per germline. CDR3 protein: CSVHSGRAVETQYF. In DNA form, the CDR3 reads TGCAGCGTTCATAGCGGGAGGGCCGTGGAGACCCAGTACTTC. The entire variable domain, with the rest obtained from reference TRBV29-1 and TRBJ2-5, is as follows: SAVISQKPSRDICQRGTSLTIQCQVDSQVTMMFWYRQQPGQSLTLIATANQGSEATYESGFVIDKFPISRPNLTFSTLTVSNMSPEDSSIYLCSVHSGRAVETQYFGPGTRLLVL.

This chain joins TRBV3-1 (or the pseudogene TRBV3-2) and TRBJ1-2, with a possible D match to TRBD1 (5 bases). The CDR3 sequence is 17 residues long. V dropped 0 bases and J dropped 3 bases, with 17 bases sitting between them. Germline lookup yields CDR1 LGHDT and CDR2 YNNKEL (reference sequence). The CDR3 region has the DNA TGTGCCAGCAGCCAAGATCTGATTACAGGATCCCACTATGGCTACACCTTC. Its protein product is CASSQDLITGSHYGYTF.

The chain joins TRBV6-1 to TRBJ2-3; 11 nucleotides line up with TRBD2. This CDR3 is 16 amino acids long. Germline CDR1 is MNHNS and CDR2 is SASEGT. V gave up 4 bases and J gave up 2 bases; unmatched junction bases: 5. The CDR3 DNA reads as TGTGCCAGCAGTGCCTTACTAGCGGGGGACACAGATACGCAGTATTTT. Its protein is CASSALLAGDTDTQYF.

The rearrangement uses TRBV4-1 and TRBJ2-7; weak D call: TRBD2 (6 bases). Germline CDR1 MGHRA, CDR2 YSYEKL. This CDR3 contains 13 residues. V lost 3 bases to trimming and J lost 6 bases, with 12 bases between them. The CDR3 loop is CASSQITTSEQYF. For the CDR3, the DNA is TGCGCCAGCAGCCAGATCACGACTAGCGAGCAGTACTTC.

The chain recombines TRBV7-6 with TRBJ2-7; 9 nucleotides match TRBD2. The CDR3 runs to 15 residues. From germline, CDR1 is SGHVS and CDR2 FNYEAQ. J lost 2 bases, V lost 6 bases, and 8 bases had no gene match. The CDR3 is CASSTGTSPTYEQYF. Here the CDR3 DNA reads TGTGCCAGCAGTACTGGGACTAGCCCGACCTACGAGCAGTACTTC.

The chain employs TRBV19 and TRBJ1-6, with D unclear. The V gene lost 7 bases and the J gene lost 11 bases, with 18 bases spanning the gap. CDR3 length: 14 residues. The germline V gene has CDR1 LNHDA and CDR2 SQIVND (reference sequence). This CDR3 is CASTEGVGVPPLHF. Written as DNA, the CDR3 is TGTGCCAGTACCGAGGGAGTCGGGGTACCACCCCTCCACTTT.

The CDR3 is CASRPTGGFTEAFF. CDR3 nucleotides: TGTGCCAGCAGGCCGACAGGGGGCTTTACTGAAGCTTTCTTT. The chain has TRBV11-2 and TRBJ1-1, with 10 bases that match TRBD1. With V trimmed by 6 bases and J by 5 bases, 6 bases remained unmatched. Germline assignment: CDR1 SGHAT and CDR2 FQNNGV. The CDR3 runs to 14 residues. Variable domain in full (rest from reference TRBV11-2 and TRBJ1-1): EAGVAQSPRYKIIEKRQSVAFWCNPISGHATLYWYQQILGQGPKLLIQFQNNGVVDDSQLPKDRFSAERLKGVDSTLKIQPAKLEDSAVYLCASRPTGGFTEAFFGQGTRLTVV.

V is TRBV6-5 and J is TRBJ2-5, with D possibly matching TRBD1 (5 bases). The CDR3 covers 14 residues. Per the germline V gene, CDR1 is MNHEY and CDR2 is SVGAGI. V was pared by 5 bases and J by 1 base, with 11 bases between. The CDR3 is CASSPGASQETQYF. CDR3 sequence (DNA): TGTGCCAGCAGTCCTGGGGCCAGCCAAGAGACCCAGTACTTC.

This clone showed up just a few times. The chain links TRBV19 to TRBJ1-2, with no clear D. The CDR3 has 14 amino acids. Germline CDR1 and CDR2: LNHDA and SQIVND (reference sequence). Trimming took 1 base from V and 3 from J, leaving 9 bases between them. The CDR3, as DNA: TGTGCCAGTAGTATAGGTACACGGGACTATGGCTACACCTTC. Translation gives CASSIGTRDYGYTF.

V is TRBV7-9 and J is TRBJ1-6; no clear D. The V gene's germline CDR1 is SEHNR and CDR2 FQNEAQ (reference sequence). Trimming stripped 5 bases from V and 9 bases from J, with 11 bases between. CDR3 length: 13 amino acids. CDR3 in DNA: TGTGCCAGCAGCCCTGGGCTGAGTTCACCCCTCCACTTT. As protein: CASSPGLSSPLHF.

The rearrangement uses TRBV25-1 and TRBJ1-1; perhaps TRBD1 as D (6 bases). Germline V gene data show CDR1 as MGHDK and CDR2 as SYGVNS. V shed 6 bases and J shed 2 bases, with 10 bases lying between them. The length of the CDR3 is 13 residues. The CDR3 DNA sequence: TGTGCCAGCAGAGGACAGCCCAACACTGAAGCTTTCTTT. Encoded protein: CASRGQPNTEAFF.

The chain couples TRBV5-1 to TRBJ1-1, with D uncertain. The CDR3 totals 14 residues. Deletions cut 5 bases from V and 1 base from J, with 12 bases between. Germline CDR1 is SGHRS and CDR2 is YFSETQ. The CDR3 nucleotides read TGCGCCAGCAGTAGTTTGGTAGCGAACACTGAAGCTTTCTTT. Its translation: CASSSLVANTEAFF.

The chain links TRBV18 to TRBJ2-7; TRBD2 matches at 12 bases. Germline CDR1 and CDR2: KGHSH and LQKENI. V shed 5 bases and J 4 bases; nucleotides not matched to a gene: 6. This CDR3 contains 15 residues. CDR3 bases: TGTGCCAGCTCAGCCCTAGCGGGGGGGCAATACGAGCAGTACTTC. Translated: CASSALAGGQYEQYF.

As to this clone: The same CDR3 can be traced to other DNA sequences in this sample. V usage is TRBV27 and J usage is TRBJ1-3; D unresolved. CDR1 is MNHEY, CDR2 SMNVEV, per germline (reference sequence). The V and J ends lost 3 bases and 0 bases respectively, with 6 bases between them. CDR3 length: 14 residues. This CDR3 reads CASSLRSSGNTIYF. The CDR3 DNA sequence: TGTGCCAGCAGTTTGCGTAGCTCTGGAAACACCATATATTTT.

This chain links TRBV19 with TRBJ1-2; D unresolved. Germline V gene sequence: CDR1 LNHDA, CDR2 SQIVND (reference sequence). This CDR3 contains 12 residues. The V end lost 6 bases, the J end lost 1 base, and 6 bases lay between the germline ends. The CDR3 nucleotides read TGTGCCAGTAGGTCGGGTAACTATGGCTACACCTTC. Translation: CASRSGNYGYTF. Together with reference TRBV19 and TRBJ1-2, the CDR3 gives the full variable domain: DGGITQSPKYLFRKEGQNVTLSCEQNLNHDAMYWYRQDPGQGLRLIYYSQIVNDFQKGDIAEGYSVSREKKESFPLTVTSAQKNPTAFYLCASRSGNYGYTFGSGTRLTVV.

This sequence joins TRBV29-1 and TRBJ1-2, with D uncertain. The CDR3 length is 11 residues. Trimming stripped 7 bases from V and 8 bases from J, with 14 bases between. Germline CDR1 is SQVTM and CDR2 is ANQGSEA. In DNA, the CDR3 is TGCAGCGGTGTTCGGGGAAAGGGCTACACCTTC. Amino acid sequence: CSGVRGKGYTF.

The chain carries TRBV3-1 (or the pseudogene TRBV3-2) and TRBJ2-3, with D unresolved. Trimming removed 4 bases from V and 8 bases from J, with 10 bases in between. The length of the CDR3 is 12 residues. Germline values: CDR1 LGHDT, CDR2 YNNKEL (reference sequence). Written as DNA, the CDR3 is TGTGCCAGCAGCCGGAGTATGGCTACGCAGTATTTT. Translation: CASSRSMATQYF.

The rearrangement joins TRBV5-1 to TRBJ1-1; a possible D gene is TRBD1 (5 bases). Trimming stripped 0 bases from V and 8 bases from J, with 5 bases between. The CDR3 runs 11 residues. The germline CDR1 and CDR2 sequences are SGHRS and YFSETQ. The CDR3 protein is CASSLGQEAFF. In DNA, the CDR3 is TGCGCCAGCAGCTTGGGACAGGAAGCTTTCTTT.

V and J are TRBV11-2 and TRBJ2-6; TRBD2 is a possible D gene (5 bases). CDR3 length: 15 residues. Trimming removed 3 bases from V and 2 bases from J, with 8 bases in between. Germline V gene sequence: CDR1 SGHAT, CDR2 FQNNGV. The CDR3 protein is CASSLEATGANVLTF. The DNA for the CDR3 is TGTGCCAGCAGCTTGGAGGCCACTGGGGCCAACGTCCTGACTTTC.

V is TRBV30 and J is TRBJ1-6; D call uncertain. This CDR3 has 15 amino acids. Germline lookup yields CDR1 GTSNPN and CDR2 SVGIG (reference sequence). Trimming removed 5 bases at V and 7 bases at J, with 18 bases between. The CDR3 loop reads CAWARRAARNSPLHF. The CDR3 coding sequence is TGTGCCTGGGCTCGGAGGGCAGCTAGAAATTCACCCCTCCACTTT.

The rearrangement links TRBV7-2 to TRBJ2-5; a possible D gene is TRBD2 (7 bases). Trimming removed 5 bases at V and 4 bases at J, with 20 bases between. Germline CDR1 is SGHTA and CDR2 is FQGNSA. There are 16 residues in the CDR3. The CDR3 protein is CASSVTGQRERETQYF. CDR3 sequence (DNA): TGTGCCAGCAGCGTTACAGGGCAGCGGGAAAGAGAGACCCAGTACTTC.

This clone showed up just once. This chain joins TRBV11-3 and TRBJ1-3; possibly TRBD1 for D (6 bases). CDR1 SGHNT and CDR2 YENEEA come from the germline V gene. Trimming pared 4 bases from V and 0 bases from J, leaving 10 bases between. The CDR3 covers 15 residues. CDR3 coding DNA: TGTGCCAGCAGCTCCAGGGGATTCTCTGGAAACACCATATATTTT. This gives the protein CASSSRGFSGNTIYF.

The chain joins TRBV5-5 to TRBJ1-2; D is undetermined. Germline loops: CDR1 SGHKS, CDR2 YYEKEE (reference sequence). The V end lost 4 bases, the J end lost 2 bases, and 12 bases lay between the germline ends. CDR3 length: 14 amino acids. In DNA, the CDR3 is TGTGCCAGCAGCCGAGAACCCGGGAACTATGGCTACACCTTC. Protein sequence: CASSREPGNYGYTF.

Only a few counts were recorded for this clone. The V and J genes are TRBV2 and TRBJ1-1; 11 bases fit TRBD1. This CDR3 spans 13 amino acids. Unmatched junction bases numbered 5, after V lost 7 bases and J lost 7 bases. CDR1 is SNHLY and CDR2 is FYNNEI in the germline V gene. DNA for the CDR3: TGTGCCAGCAAGGGGACAGGGGGGGATGAAGCTTTCTTT. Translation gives CASKGTGGDEAFF.

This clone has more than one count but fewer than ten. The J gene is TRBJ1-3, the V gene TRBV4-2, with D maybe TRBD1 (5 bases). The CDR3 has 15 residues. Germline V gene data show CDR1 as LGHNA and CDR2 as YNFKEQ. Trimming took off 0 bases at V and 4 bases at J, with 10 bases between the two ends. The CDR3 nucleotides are TGTGCCAGCAGCCAAGACAGGGCGGCCGGAAACACCATATATTTT. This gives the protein CASSQDRAAGNTIYF.